This is a list of T cell receptor beta chains from one sample in a study of cytomegalovirus exposure and HLA in healthy donors. TCRdb keeps only in-frame clones here, not all; method: immunoSEQ multiplex PCR. The profile shows tens of thousands of clones, over 85% of them singletons. What was sequenced was PBMCs. The receptors were gathered from a woman under 40 in good health and CMV-seronegative. CDR3s include the opening cysteine and the closing phenylalanine or tryptophan. D genes are given only for firm matches. Some rows have no size entry. The others give once, few or many, or a class for an expanded clone.

v_call	d_call	clone_size	j_call	cdr3_aa	cdr3_nt
TRBV18	NA	NA	TRBJ1-1	CASSPPGQQRAEAFF	TGTGCCAGCTCACCACCTGGACAGCAGAGGGCTGAAGCTTTCTTT
TRBV2	NA	NA	TRBJ1-2	CASSAENYGYTF	TGTGCCAGCAGTGCCGAGAACTATGGCTACACCTTC
TRBV4-1	NA	NA	TRBJ1-1	CASSPISGDGGSTEAFF	TGCGCCAGCAGCCCCATATCAGGGGACGGAGGTAGCACTGAAGCTTTCTTT
TRBV7-2	NA	NA	TRBJ1-2	CASSVRDINGYTF	TGTGCCAGCAGCGTCCGGGACATTAATGGCTACACCTTC
TRBV27	TRBD2	NA	TRBJ2-2	CASSLVGGRSTGELFF	TGTGCCAGCAGTTTAGTGGGCGGGAGGTCCACCGGGGAGCTGTTTTTT
TRBV5-1	NA	NA	TRBJ1-6	CASSLIGNDNSPLHF	TGCGCCAGCAGCTTGATCGGGAATGACAATTCACCCCTCCACTTT
TRBV5-4	NA	NA	TRBJ2-3	CASSLWGEDTQYF	TGTGCCAGCAGCTTGTGGGGGGAGGATACGCAGTATTTT
TRBV7-9	NA	once	TRBJ2-5	CASSSDSEETQYF	TGTGCCAGCAGTTCCGACAGCGAAGAGACCCAGTACTTC
TRBV19	NA	NA	TRBJ1-5	CASSPGNRAYQPQHF	TGTGCCAGTAGTCCCGGGAACAGGGCTTATCAGCCCCAGCATTTT
TRBV4-2	NA	NA	TRBJ1-2	CASSQRSILSLGYTF	TGTGCCAGCAGCCAACGGTCTATCCTTTCCCTTGGCTACACCTTC
TRBV4-3	TRBD2	NA	TRBJ2-2	CASSQDLVGLALSTGELFF	TGCGCCAGCAGCCAAGATTTAGTAGGACTAGCTCTCAGCACCGGGGAGCTGTTTTTT
TRBV5-8	NA	NA	TRBJ2-7	CASTQYEQYF	TGTGCCAGCACACAGTACGAGCAGTACTTC
TRBV6-5	NA	NA	TRBJ1-2	CASSYSWGDGYTF	TGTGCCAGCAGTTACTCGTGGGGGGATGGCTACACCTTC
TRBV4-2	NA	NA	TRBJ1-4	CASSQPGGGGEKLFF	TGTGCCAGCAGCCAACCCGGGGGAGGCGGTGAAAAACTGTTTTTT
TRBV4-3	NA	NA	TRBJ2-3	CASSLSRDKGFTDTQYF	TGCGCCAGCAGCCTAAGCCGGGACAAGGGTTTCACAGATACGCAGTATTTT
TRBV27	TRBD2	once	TRBJ2-1	CASSFPPASGRAFHNEQFF	TGTGCCAGCAGTTTTCCGCCGGCTAGCGGGAGGGCCTTCCACAATGAGCAGTTCTTC
TRBV19	TRBD1	NA	TRBJ1-5	CASSLAPSTGQQPQHF	TGTGCCAGTAGTCTCGCCCCTTCGACAGGGCAGCAGCCCCAGCATTTT
TRBV7-8	TRBD2	once	TRBJ2-1	CASSLVVLAGPYNEQFF	TGTGCCAGCAGCTTAGTTGTCCTAGCGGGTCCCTACAATGAGCAGTTCTTC
TRBV6-7	TRBD2	NA	TRBJ2-2	CASKSEGETSGRPRELFF	TGTGCCAGCAAAAGCGAGGGGGAGACTAGCGGGAGGCCCCGGGAGCTGTTTTTT
TRBV2	TRBD2	NA	TRBJ2-3	CAGTSGRKTDTQYF	TGTGCCGGGACTAGCGGGAGAAAAACAGATACGCAGTATTTT
TRBV11-2	NA	NA	TRBJ1-1	CASSLGAWGDSTEAFF	TGTGCCAGTAGCTTAGGGGCCTGGGGGGATAGCACTGAAGCTTTCTTT
TRBV5-4	TRBD1	NA	TRBJ2-7	CASSSRATGGMYEQYF	TGTGCCAGCAGCTCACGGGCGACAGGGGGAATGTACGAGCAGTACTTC
TRBV6-1	TRBD2	NA	TRBJ2-5	CASSAVGLAGGPRETQYF	TGTGCCAGCAGTGCCGTGGGACTAGCGGGAGGGCCTAGGGAGACCCAGTACTTC
TRBV6-1	NA	NA	TRBJ2-1	CASMRDSGNEQFF	TGTGCCAGCATGAGGGATTCCGGCAATGAGCAGTTCTTC
TRBV7-9	NA	NA	TRBJ2-1	CASSLSTAETLFF	TGTGCCAGCAGCTTATCTACAGCGGAAACTCTGTTCTTC
TRBV28	TRBD1	NA	TRBJ1-1	CASSYPGGITEAFF	TGTGCCAGCAGTTACCCAGGGGGGATCACTGAAGCTTTCTTT
TRBV5-1	TRBD2	NA	TRBJ2-1	CASRELAGGPQFF	TGCGCCAGCAGAGAGCTAGCGGGAGGTCCTCAGTTCTTC
TRBV5-1	TRBD2	NA	TRBJ2-7	CASREAGKQYF	TGCGCCAGCAGAGAAGCGGGGAAGCAGTACTTC
TRBV11-1	TRBD1	NA	TRBJ2-1	CASSFGQVGEQFF	TGTGCCAGCAGCTTCGGACAGGTTGGCGAGCAGTTCTTC
TRBV7-3	NA	NA	TRBJ2-3	CASSLAGSTDTQYF	TGTGCCAGCAGCTTGGCGGGGAGCACAGATACGCAGTATTTT
TRBV10-3	TRBD1	NA	TRBJ2-1	CAIKGQQNNEQFF	TGTGCCATTAAGGGACAGCAAAACAATGAGCAGTTCTTC
TRBV6-1	NA	NA	TRBJ1-5	CASSEVGGRNQPQHF	TGTGCCAGCAGTGAAGTGGGGGGAAGGAATCAGCCCCAGCATTTT
TRBV5-1	NA	NA	TRBJ1-5	CASSPSQGVTPQHF	TGCGCCAGCAGCCCCTCGCAGGGTGTAACTCCCCAGCATTTT
TRBV11-3	TRBD1	NA	TRBJ2-1	CASSRGQGSYNEQFF	TGTGCCAGCAGCCGTGGACAGGGGTCCTACAATGAGCAGTTCTTC
TRBV7-3	NA	NA	TRBJ1-1	CASSLGGGTEAFF	TGTGCCAGCAGCTTGGGGGGAGGAACTGAAGCTTTCTTT
TRBV29-1	NA	NA	TRBJ2-6	CSVVTGSSGANVLTF	TGCAGCGTTGTGACAGGAAGCTCTGGGGCCAACGTCCTGACTTTC
TRBV7-2	NA	NA	TRBJ1-3	CASSLAQLNTIYF	TGTGCCAGCAGCTTAGCCCAATTAAACACCATATATTTT
TRBV2	NA	NA	TRBJ1-1	CASTSAGQTEAFF	TGTGCCAGCACCTCGGCAGGGCAAACTGAAGCTTTCTTT
TRBV10-3	NA	NA	TRBJ2-2	CAISNLQGTGKLFF	TGTGCCATCAGTAATCTACAGGGCACCGGGAAGCTGTTTTTT
TRBV7-9	NA	NA	TRBJ1-1	CASSFGGNTEAFF	TGTGCCAGCAGCTTCGGGGGGAACACTGAAGCTTTCTTT
TRBV4-1	NA	NA	TRBJ1-3	CASSQEEGGVISGNTIYF	TGCGCCAGCAGCCAAGAGGAAGGGGGAGTAATATCTGGAAACACCATATATTTT
TRBV28	TRBD2	NA	TRBJ2-1	CASTAGGIYNEQFF	TGTGCCAGCACTGCGGGAGGTATTTACAATGAGCAGTTCTTC
TRBV6-1	TRBD1	NA	TRBJ1-2	CASSEARQGGSGF	TGTGCCAGCAGTGAAGCGCGGCAGGGGGGCTCCGGATTC
TRBV6-5	TRBD1	NA	TRBJ2-5	CASRTDRGKTQYF	TGTGCCAGCAGAACCGACAGGGGAAAGACCCAGTACTTC
TRBV11-2	TRBD2	NA	TRBJ2-7	CASSLERAGGAYEQYF	TGTGCCAGCAGCTTAGAGCGAGCGGGAGGGGCCTACGAGCAGTACTTC
TRBV10-1	TRBD2	NA	TRBJ2-3	CASRAGTSGEDTQYF	TGCGCCAGCAGAGCCGGGACTAGCGGAGAAGATACGCAGTATTTT
TRBV7-3	TRBD2	NA	TRBJ2-5	CASSFAGGAETQYF	TGTGCCAGCAGCTTCGCCGGGGGGGCAGAGACCCAGTACTTC
TRBV7-2	TRBD2	NA	TRBJ2-5	CASGRSGASQETQYF	TGTGCCAGCGGGCGTAGCGGGGCTTCCCAAGAGACCCAGTACTTC
TRBV9	TRBD2	NA	TRBJ2-5	CASSAAAGHNTETQYF	TGTGCCAGCAGCGCAGCAGCGGGGCACAATACAGAGACCCAGTACTTC
TRBV7-2	TRBD2	NA	TRBJ2-7	CASSLGSGRGYEQYF	TGTGCCAGCAGCTTAGGAAGCGGGAGGGGCTACGAGCAGTACTTC
TRBV28	TRBD1	NA	TRBJ1-1	CASSSGTGDVAFF	TGTGCCAGCAGTTCGGGGACAGGGGATGTAGCTTTCTTT
TRBV29-1	TRBD2	NA	TRBJ2-1	CSGGSGLAGFYNEQFF	TGCAGCGGGGGGTCGGGACTAGCGGGTTTTTACAATGAGCAGTTCTTC
TRBV10-3	TRBD1	NA	TRBJ1-1	CAIREGQGKGNTEAFF	TGTGCCATCAGGGAAGGACAGGGGAAGGGCAACACTGAAGCTTTCTTT